Shown below are 26 T cell receptor beta chains from a single sample sequenced in a study of T cells in women clearing cervical HPV infection. TCRdb's table, derived via immunoSEQ multiplex PCR, lists solely in-frame clones and lacks some. The listing contains approximately 44,000 clones. Material: blood buffy coat. These receptors were obtained from a woman aged 18 to 69 with a cervical HPV16 infection that either progressed to CIN3+ or cleared (not recorded which).

Points on this clone: The read falls 3 residues short of the CDR3 end, and the missing part is taken from the germline J gene. The rearrangement uses TRBV19 and TRBJ1-5; no reliable D call. V was pared by 6 bases and J by 4 bases, with 16 bases between. Germline CDR1 reads LNHDA; CDR2 reads SQIVND (reference sequence). This CDR3 region has 15 residues. The CDR3 reads CASSLVSGQNQPQHF. CDR3 DNA (partial): TGTGCCAGTAGCCTGGTTTCTGGGCAGAATCAGCCC.

In regard to this clone: The DNA ends 3 residues before the CDR3 does, and the rest of the CDR3 is filled in from the germline J gene. V usage is TRBV7-2 and J usage is TRBJ2-1, with 7 bases that match TRBD2. The V gene's germline CDR1 is SGHTA and CDR2 FQGNSA. The CDR3 contains 14 residues. V shed 5 bases, J shed 3 bases, and the junction held 4 bases outside the gene matches. The sequenced CDR3 bases are TGTGCCAGCAGCGCGGGGAGGGTCTACAATGAG. This gives the protein CASSAGRVYNE. The whole CDR3 protein is CASSAGRVYNEQFF. Together with reference TRBV7-2 and TRBJ2-1, the CDR3 gives the full variable domain: GAGVSQSPSNKVTEKGKDVELRCDPISGHTALYWYRQSLGQGLEFLIYFQGNSAPDKSGLPSDRFSAERTGGSVSTLTIQRTQQEDSAVYLCASSAGRVYNEQFFGPGTRLTVL.

On this clone: The read is 3 residues too short to cover the CDR3 end, so that end is filled in from the germline J gene. This rearrangement joins TRBV29-1 to TRBJ1-1, with 7 bases fitting TRBD1. Unmatched junction bases numbered 6, after V lost 8 bases and J lost 0 bases. CDR3 length equals 13 residues. Germline loops: CDR1 SQVTM, CDR2 ANQGSEA. CDR3 DNA (partial): TGCAGCCTACGACAGGGACTGAACACTGAA. Protein sequence: CSLRQGLNTE. The CDR3, in full, reads CSLRQGLNTEAFF.

A remark on this clone: The read ends 3 residues shy of where the CDR3 ends; the end is completed using the germline J gene. V and J are TRBV7-7 and TRBJ2-1, with unresolved D. The germline V gene has CDR1 SSHAT and CDR2 FNYEAQ (reference sequence). CDR3 length: 14 amino acids. V was trimmed by 11 bases and J by 8 bases, leaving 22 bases between them. CDR3 bases read: TGTGCCGGCACTATAGCACATATGTCCTATGAG. Translated: CAGTIAHMSYE. The full CDR3 is CAGTIAHMSYEQFF.

With respect to this clone: Read coverage stops 3 residues before the CDR3 terminus; the germline J gene supplies the remainder. The chain recombines TRBV4-1 with TRBJ2-1; 8 bases agree with TRBD1. J lost 0 bases, V lost 0 bases, and 4 bases had no gene match. CDR1 and CDR2 (germline): MGHRA, YSYEKL. The CDR3 covers 17 residues. The CDR3: CASSQDQQGDSYNEQFF. Incomplete CDR3 DNA: TGCGCCAGCAGCCAAGACCAACAGGGGGACTCCTACAATGAG.

Turning to this clone: The sequence runs out 3 residues before the end of the CDR3; the remainder is reconstructed from the germline J gene. This chain joins TRBV7-2 and TRBJ2-7, with 9 bases that match TRBD1. Trimming cost V 5 bases and J 2 bases; bases outside gene matches: 4. The CDR3 spans 14 residues. Germline CDR1 SGHTA, CDR2 FQGNSA. The DNA read from the CDR3 is TGTGCCAGCAGCCGGACAGGGGACGCCTACGAG. Encoded protein: CASSRTGDAYE. The complete CDR3 sequence is CASSRTGDAYEQYF.

To note about this clone: The CDR3 end lies 3 residues beyond the end of the read and is filled in from the germline J gene. The chain joins TRBV4-1 to TRBJ1-2; 12 nucleotides match TRBD1. The CDR3 contains 15 residues. Germline CDR1 reads MGHRA; CDR2 reads YSYEKL. This CDR3 is CASSQGGQGARGYTF. CDR3 DNA (partial): TGCGCCAGCAGCCAAGGGGGACAGGGGGCGAGGGGC.

The covered CDR3 bases are TGTGCCAGCAGCTTAGAGGGACTTTTGGATACG. Translation: CASSLEGLLDT. The complete CDR3 sequence is CASSLEGLLDTQYF. The gene calls are TRBV7-9 and TRBJ2-3; D possibly corresponds to TRBD2 (6 bases). The CDR3 goes on 3 residues after the read ends, and that part is filled in from the germline J gene. Looked up from germline, CDR1 is SEHNR and CDR2 is FQNEAQ (reference sequence). V was trimmed by 1 base and J by 6 bases, leaving 11 bases between them. This CDR3 comprises 14 residues.

With respect to this clone: The observed sequence ends 3 residues before the CDR3 terminus, with the missing tail filled in from the germline J gene. The chain has TRBV28 and TRBJ2-7; D is unclear. CDR3 size: 17 residues. Germline V gives CDR1 MDHEN, CDR2 SYDVKM. Deletions cut 3 bases from V and 0 bases from J, with 18 bases between. CDR3 bases read: TGTGCCAGCAGTTTTGAATGGAATCGACTGAACTCCTACGAG. Its translation is CASSFEWNRLNSYE. The CDR3 as a whole reads CASSFEWNRLNSYEQYF.

Concerning this clone itself: The CDR3 goes on 3 residues after the read ends, and that part is filled in from the germline J gene. J is TRBJ1-1 and V is TRBV30, with TRBD1 as a possible D gene (5 bases). Trimming took off 4 bases at V and 4 bases at J, with 7 bases between the two ends. CDR3 length: 11 amino acids. Germline V gives CDR1 GTSNPN, CDR2 SVGIG (reference sequence). CDR3 DNA, as far as it was read: TGTGCCTGGAAGGGGCCCACTGAA. It encodes CAWKGPTE. In full, the CDR3 is CAWKGPTEAFF.

As for this clone: The read ends 3 residues shy of where the CDR3 ends; the end is completed using the germline J gene. The V call is TRBV7-2, the J call TRBJ1-2; 7 positions match TRBD1. The length of the CDR3 is 15 residues. J lost 4 bases, V lost 1 base, and 6 bases had no gene match. The V gene's germline CDR1 is SGHTA and CDR2 FQGNSA. CDR3 bases read: TGTGCCAGCAGCTTAGGGCAAGGGGGCGGCTATGGC. Protein: CASSLGQGGGYG. In full, the CDR3 reads CASSLGQGGGYGYTF.

About this clone itself: Read data end 3 residues before the CDR3 end; the end is taken from the germline J gene. The genes are TRBV11-3 and TRBJ2-3; TRBD2 aligns across 7 bases. The length of the CDR3 is 15 residues. From germline, CDR1 is SGHNT and CDR2 YENEEA. With V trimmed by 3 bases and J by 5 bases, 8 bases remained unmatched. Incomplete CDR3 DNA: TGTGCCAGCAGCTTGGAGCGGACTAGTCTAGATACG. Encoded protein: CASSLERTSLDT. The whole CDR3 sequence reads CASSLERTSLDTQYF.

As regards this clone: With the read ending 3 residues before the CDR3 end, the germline J gene is used to fill in that end. The chain combines TRBV20-1 with TRBJ2-2, with a tentative D call TRBD2 (7 bases). Trimming left V 3 bases short and J 1 base short, with 12 bases between. CDR3 size: 15 residues. Germline V gives CDR1 DFQATT, CDR2 SNEGSKA (reference sequence). CDR3 DNA (partial): TGCAGTGCTAGGCTAGGGGGGGGGAACACCGGGGAG. This gives the protein CSARLGGGNTGE. Given in full, the CDR3 is CSARLGGGNTGELFF.

A note on this clone: The read ends 3 residues shy of where the CDR3 ends; the end is completed using the germline J gene. The V and J genes are TRBV20-1 and TRBJ1-4; D remains ambiguous. The CDR3 totals 13 residues. CDR1 and CDR2 from the germline V gene are DFQATT and SNEGSKA (reference sequence). Between the trimmed V and J ends, which lost 0 bases and 8 bases, there was a span of 10 bases. The chain's CDR3 is CSARDAVVEKLFF. The DNA read from the CDR3 is TGCAGTGCTAGAGATGCAGTCGTGGAAAAA.

A remark on this clone: The read ends 3 residues early relative to the CDR3; the germline J gene fills the gap. This sequence joins TRBV20-1 and TRBJ2-4, with D unresolved. Trimming took off 6 bases at V and 5 bases at J, with 14 bases between the two ends. Per germline, CDR1 DFQATT and CDR2 SNEGSKA (reference sequence). The CDR3 runs 13 residues. The CDR3 bases that were read are TGCAGTGCGGCTCCCTCAGGTGAAAACATT. Its protein is CSAAPSGENI. The entire CDR3 is CSAAPSGENIQYF.

With regard to this clone: The read ends 3 residues before the CDR3 terminus; that terminus is restored from the germline J gene. The chain links TRBV12-3 or TRBV12-4 to TRBJ1-4, with 7 bases aligning to TRBD1. V lost 6 bases, J lost 3 bases, and 7 bases stayed unmatched. The CDR3 runs to 15 residues. CDR3 bases read: TGTGCCAGCAGCCTTGACGGGACAGCTAATGAAAAA. Encoded protein: CASSLDGTANEK. The entire CDR3 is CASSLDGTANEKLFF.

As concerns this clone: The read stops 3 residues short of the end of the CDR3; the missing end is completed from the germline J gene. The genes are TRBV13 and TRBJ1-1; 10 bases agree with TRBD1. CDR1 is PRHDT, CDR2 FYEKMQ, per germline (reference sequence). V dropped 0 bases and J dropped 4; count of bases not matched to a gene: 5. The CDR3 has 16 amino acids. CDR3 residues: CASSLGGTGERTEAFF. The sequenced part of the CDR3 DNA is TGTGCCAGCAGCTTAGGCGGGACAGGGGAACGCACTGAA.

About this clone: The read is 3 residues too short to cover the CDR3 end, so that end is filled in from the germline J gene. The chain has TRBV10-1 and TRBJ1-5; a weak D match, TRBD1 (5 bases). The CDR3 has 14 amino acids. The V gene's germline CDR1 is WNHNN and CDR2 SYGVQD (reference sequence). V was pared by 6 bases and J by 5 bases, with 14 bases between. The CDR3 is CASRSREGDQPQHF. CDR3 DNA (partial): TGCGCCAGCAGAAGCAGGGAAGGAGATCAGCCC.

Regarding this clone: The read halts 3 residues ahead of the CDR3 end, with the missing end drawn from the germline J gene. The V gene is TRBV11-2, the J gene TRBJ2-7, with D maybe TRBD1 (5 bases). The CDR3 is made up of 13 amino acids. Germline CDR1 SGHAT, CDR2 FQNNGV. V lost 2 bases and J lost 3, with 8 bases in between. The covered CDR3 bases are TGTGCCAGCAGCTTACGACAGTTCTACGAG. It yields the protein CASSLRQFYE. Given in full, the CDR3 is CASSLRQFYEQYF.

As to this clone: The read terminates 3 residues ahead of where the CDR3 ends, so the germline J gene completes it. The chain has TRBV20-1 and TRBJ2-5; no firm D call. The germline CDR1 and CDR2 sequences are DFQATT and SNEGSKA (reference sequence). The CDR3 is 14 residues long. Trimming stripped 3 bases from V and 2 bases from J, with 13 bases between. The CDR3: CSASPPVPQETQYF. The sequenced part of the CDR3 DNA is TGCAGTGCTAGTCCTCCAGTGCCGCAAGAGACC.

For this clone: The read terminates 3 residues before the CDR3 end, so the remaining end is supplied by the germline J gene. J is TRBJ2-7 and V is TRBV27; 10 nucleotides match TRBD1. Germline CDR1 and CDR2: MNHEY and SMNVEV (reference sequence). J lost 4 bases, V lost 2 bases, and 14 bases had no gene match. CDR3 length: 18 residues. The CDR3 sequence is CASSLIGTGEVSGYEQYF. CDR3 DNA (partial): TGTGCCAGCAGTTTAATCGGGACAGGGGAAGTAAGCGGGTACGAG.

Comment on this clone: The missing CDR3 end, 3 residues past where the read stops, is filled in from the germline J gene. The chain joins TRBV20-1 to TRBJ2-5, with TRBD2 matching 9 bases. Germline V gene data show CDR1 as DFQATT and CDR2 as SNEGSKA (reference sequence). V lost 3 bases and J lost 4; bases outside the gene matches: 6. The CDR3 loop spans 14 amino acids. CDR3 sequence: CSARGAGGAETQYF. The sequenced CDR3 bases are TGCAGTGCTAGGGGTGCGGGGGGGGCAGAGACC.

The DNA read from the CDR3 is TGCGCCAGCAGCCAAGACAGGAACTATGGC. Translating gives CASSQDRNYG. The full-length CDR3 reads as CASSQDRNYGYTF. The V call is TRBV4-1, the J call TRBJ1-2; D ambiguous. The CDR3 extends 3 residues past the end of the read, so its final part is completed from the germline J gene. The CDR3 loop spans 13 amino acids. The V end lost 0 bases, the J end lost 2 bases, and 4 bases lay between the germline ends. Germline CDR1 is MGHRA and CDR2 is YSYEKL.

Worth noting for this clone: The read ends 3 residues early relative to the CDR3; the germline J gene fills the gap. This rearrangement joins TRBV20-1 to TRBJ2-1; 9 bases fit TRBD2. The CDR3 length is 18 residues. Unmatched junction bases numbered 18, after V lost 3 bases and J lost 6 bases. The germline gives CDR1 DFQATT, CDR2 SNEGSKA (reference sequence). This CDR3 is CSASSLAGRGGPGNEQFF. CDR3 bases read: TGCAGTGCTAGTAGTCTAGCGGGAAGGGGTGGCCCCGGCAATGAG.

Regarding this clone: The read ends 3 residues early relative to the CDR3; the germline J gene fills the gap. This chain connects TRBV2 to TRBJ1-1; TRBD1 aligns across 7 bases. V lost 4 bases to trimming and J lost 5 bases; unmatched junction nucleotides: 10. The germline V gene has CDR1 SNHLY and CDR2 FYNNEI. The CDR3 loop spans 15 amino acids. CDR3 bases read: TGTGCCAGCAGTGCCGGGACAGCCTTGGGGACTGAA. Amino acids: CASSAGTALGTE. Given in full, the CDR3 is CASSAGTALGTEAFF.

A note on this clone: With the read ending 3 residues before the CDR3 end, the germline J gene is used to fill in that end. The chain employs TRBV4-2 and TRBJ1-2; no firm D call. The V and J ends lost 0 bases and 4 bases respectively, with 12 bases between them. The CDR3 is made up of 15 amino acids. CDR1 and CDR2 (germline): LGHNA, YNFKEQ. CDR3 DNA (partial): TGTGCCAGCAGCCAAGAGCGCGGATTTGGCTATGGC. Its protein product is CASSQERGFGYG. The whole CDR3 reads CASSQERGFGYGYTF.